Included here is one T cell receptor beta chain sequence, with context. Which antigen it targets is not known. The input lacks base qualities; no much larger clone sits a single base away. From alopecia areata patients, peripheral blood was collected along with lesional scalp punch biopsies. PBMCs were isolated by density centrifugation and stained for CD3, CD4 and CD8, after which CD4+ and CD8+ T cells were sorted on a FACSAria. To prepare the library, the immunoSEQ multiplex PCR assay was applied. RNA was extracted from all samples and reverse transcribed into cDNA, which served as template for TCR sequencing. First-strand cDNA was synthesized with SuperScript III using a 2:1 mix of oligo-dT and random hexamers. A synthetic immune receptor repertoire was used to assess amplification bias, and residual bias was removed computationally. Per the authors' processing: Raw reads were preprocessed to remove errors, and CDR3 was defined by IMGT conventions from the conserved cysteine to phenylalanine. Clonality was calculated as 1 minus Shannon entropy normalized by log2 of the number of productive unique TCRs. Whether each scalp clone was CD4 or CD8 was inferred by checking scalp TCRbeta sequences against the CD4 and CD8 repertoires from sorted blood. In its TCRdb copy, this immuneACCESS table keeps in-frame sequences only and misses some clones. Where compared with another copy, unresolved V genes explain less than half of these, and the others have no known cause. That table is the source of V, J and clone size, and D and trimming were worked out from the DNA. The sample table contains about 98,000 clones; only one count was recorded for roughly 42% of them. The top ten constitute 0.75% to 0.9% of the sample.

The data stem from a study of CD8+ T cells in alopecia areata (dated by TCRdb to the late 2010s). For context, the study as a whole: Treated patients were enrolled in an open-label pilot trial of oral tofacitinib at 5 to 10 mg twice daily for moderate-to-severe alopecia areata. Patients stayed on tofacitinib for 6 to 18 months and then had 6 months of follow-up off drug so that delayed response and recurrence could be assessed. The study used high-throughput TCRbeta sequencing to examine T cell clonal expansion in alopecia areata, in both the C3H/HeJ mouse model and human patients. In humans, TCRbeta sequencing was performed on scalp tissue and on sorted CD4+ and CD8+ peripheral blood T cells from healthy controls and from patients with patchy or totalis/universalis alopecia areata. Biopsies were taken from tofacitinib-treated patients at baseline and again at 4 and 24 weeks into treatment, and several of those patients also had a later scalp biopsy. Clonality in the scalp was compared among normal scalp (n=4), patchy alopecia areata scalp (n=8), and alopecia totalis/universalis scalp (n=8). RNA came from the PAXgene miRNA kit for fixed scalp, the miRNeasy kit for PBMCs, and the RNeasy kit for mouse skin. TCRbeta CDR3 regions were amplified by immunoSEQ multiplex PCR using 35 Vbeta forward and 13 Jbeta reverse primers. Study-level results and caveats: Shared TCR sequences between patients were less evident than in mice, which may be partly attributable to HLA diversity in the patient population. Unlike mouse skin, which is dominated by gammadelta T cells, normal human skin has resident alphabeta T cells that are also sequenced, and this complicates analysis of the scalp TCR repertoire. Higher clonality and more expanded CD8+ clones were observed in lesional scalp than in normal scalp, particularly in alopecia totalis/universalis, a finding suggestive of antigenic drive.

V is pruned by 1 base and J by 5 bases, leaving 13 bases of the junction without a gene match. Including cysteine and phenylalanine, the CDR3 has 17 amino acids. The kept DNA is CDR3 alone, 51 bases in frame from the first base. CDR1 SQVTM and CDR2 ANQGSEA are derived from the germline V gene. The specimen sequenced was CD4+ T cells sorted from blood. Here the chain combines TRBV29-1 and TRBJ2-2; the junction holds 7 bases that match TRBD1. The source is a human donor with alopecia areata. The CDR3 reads CSVEGIRGGRGTGELFF. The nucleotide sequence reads TGCAGCGTTGAAGGGATTAGAGGGGGCCGAGGGACCGGGGAGCTGTTTTTT.